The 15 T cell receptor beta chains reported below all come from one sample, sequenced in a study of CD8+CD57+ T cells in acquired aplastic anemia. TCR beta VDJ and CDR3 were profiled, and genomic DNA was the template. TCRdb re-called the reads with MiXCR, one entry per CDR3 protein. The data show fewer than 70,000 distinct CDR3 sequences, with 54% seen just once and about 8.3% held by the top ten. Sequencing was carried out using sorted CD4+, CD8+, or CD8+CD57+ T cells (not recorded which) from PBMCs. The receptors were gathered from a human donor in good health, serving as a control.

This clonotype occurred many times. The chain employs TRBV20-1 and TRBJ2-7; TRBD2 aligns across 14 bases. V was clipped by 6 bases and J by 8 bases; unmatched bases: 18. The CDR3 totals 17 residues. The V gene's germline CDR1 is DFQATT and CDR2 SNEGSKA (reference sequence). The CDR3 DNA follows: TGCAGTGCCAAAACCGGGACTAGCGGGAGTCTCGGCTGGCAGCAGTACTTC. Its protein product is CSAKTGTSGSLGWQQYF.

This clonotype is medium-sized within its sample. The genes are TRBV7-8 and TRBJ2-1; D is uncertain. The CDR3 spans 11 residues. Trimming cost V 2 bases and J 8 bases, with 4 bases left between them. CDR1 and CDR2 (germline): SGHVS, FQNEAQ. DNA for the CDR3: TGTGCCAGCAGCTTATCCTATGAGCAGTTCTTC. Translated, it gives CASSLSYEQFF.

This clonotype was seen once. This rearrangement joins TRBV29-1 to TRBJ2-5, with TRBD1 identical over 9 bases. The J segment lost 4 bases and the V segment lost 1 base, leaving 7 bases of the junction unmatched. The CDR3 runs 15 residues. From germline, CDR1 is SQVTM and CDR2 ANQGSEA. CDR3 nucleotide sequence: TGCAGCGTTGAAGTTTCCTGGACAGGGGTAGAGACCCAGTACTTC. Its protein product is CSVEVSWTGVETQYF.

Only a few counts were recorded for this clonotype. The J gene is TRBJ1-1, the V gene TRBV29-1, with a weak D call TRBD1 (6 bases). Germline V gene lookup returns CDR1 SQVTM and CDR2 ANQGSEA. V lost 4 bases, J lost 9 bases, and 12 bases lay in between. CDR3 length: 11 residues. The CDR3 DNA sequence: TGCAGCGTTGCGGGGGCGGCGAAAGCTTTCTTT. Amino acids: CSVAGAAKAFF.

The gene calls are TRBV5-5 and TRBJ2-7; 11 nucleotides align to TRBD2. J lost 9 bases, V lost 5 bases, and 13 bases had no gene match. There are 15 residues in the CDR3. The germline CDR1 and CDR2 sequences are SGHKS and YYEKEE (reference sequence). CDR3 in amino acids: CASSPVAGGSDSQYF. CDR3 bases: TGTGCCAGCAGTCCTGTAGCGGGGGGGAGCGATTCGCAGTACTTC.

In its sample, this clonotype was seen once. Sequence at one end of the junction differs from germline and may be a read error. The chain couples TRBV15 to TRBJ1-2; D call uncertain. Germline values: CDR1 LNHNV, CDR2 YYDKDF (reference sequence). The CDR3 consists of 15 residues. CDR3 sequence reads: CATSRERQANYDYTF. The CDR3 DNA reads TGTGCCACCAGCAGAGAGAGGCAGGCTAACTATGACTACACCTTC.

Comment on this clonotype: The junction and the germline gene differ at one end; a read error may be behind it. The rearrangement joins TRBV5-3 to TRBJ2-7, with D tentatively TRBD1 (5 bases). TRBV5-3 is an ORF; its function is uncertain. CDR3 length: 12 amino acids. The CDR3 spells CASSSDTQPLYF. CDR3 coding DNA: TGTGCCAGCAGCTCGGACACACAGCCCCTGTACTTC.

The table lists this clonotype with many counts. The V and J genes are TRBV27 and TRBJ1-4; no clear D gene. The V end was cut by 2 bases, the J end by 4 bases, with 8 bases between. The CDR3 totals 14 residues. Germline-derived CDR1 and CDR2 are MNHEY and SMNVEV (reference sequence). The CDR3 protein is CASSLAGLNEKLFF. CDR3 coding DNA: TGTGCCAGCAGTTTAGCCGGGCTTAATGAAAAACTGTTTTTT. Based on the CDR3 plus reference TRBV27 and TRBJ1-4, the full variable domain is EAQVTQNPRYLITVTGKKLTVTCSQNMNHEYMSWYRQDPGLGLRQIYYSMNVEVTDKGDVPEGYKVSRKEKRNFPLILESPSPNQTSLYFCASSLAGLNEKLFFGSGTQLSVL.

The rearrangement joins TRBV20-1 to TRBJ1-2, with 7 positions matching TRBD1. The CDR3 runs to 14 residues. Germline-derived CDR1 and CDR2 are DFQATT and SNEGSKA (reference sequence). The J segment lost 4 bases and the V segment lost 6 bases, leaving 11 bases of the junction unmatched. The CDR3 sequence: CSAEGRQGTYGYTF. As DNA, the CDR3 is TGCAGTGCGGAGGGGCGACAGGGTACCTATGGCTACACCTTC.

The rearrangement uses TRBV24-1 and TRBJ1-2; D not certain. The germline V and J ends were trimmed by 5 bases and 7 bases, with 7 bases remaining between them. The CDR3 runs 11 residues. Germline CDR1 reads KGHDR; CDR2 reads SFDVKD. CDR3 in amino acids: CATSAGRGYTF. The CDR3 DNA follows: TGTGCCACCAGTGCGGGCCGTGGCTACACCTTC.

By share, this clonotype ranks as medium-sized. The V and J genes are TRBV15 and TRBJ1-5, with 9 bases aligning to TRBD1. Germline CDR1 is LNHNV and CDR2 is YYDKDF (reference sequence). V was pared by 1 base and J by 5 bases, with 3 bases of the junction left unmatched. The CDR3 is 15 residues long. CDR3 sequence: CATSRAGQGDQPQHF. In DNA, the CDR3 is TGTGCCACCAGCAGAGCGGGACAGGGAGATCAGCCCCAGCATTTT.

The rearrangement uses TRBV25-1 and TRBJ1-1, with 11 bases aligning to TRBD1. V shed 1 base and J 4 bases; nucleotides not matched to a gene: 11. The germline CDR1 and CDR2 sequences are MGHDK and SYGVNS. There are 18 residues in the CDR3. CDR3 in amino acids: CASSEFGQGAQVGTEAFF. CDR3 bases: TGTGCCAGCAGTGAATTCGGACAGGGGGCGCAGGTTGGCACTGAAGCTTTCTTT. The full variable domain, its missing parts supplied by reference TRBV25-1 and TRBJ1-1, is EADIYQTPRYLVIGTGKKITLECSQTMGHDKMYWYQQDPGMELHLIHYSYGVNSTEKGDLSSESTVSRIRTEHFPLTLESARPSHTSQYLCASSEFGQGAQVGTEAFFGQGTRLTVV.

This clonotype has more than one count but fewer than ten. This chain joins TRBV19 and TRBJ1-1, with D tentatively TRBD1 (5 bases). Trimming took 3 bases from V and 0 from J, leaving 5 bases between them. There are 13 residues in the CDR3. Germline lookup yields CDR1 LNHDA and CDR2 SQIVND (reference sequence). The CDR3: CASSMTVNTEAFF. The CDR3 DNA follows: TGTGCCAGTAGTATGACAGTGAACACTGAAGCTTTCTTT.

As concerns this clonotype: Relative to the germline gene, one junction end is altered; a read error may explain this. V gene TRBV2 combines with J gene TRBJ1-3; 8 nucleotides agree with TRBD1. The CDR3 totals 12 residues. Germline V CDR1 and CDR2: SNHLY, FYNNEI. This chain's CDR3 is CASSQERTGKSF. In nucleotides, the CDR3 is TGTGCCAGCAGCCAAGAGCGGACAGGGAAAAGTTTT.

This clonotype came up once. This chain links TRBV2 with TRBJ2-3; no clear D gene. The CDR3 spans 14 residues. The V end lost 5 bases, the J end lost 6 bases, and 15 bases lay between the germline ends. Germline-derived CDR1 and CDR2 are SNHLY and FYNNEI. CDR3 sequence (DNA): TGTGCCAGCAGTCCCGAGATAGATCGGGATACGCAGTATTTT. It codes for CASSPEIDRDTQYF. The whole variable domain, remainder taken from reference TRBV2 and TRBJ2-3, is EPEVTQTPSHQVTQMGQEVILRCVPISNHLYFYWYRQILGQKVEFLVSFYNNEISEKSEIFDDQFSVERPDGSNFTLKIRSTKLEDSAMYFCASSPEIDRDTQYFGPGTRLTVL.